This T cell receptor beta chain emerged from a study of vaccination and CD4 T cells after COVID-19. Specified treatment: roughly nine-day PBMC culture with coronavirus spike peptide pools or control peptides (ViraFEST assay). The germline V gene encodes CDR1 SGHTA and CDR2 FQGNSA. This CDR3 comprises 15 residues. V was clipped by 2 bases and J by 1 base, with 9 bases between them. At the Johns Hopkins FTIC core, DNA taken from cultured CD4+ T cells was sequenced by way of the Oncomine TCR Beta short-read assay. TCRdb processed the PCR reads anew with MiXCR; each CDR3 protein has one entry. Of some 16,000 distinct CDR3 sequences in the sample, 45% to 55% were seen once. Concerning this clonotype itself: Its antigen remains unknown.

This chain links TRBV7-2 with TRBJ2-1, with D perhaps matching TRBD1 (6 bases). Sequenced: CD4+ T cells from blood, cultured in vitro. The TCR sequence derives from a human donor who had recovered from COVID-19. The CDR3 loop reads CASSLYQGSYNEQFF. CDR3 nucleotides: TGTGCCAGCAGCTTATACCAGGGGTCCTACAATGAGCAGTTCTTC.